Reported below is one T cell receptor beta chain. Germline V lookup: CDR1 MNHEY, CDR2 SVGAGI. The CDR3 loop spans 14 amino acids. The ends were cut back, 2 bases at V and 4 bases at J, with 8 bases in the middle. The sample originates from a study of blood T cell repertoires in COVID-19. The overall study: The United States, Italy and Spain were the sources of the acute and convalescent COVID-19 samples. PBMCs, B-cell-depleted T cells, or T cells were the source of the cDNA or gDNA that made up the material.

Original methodology: Nucleated cell number was recorded as an estimate derived from reference gene primer amplification. Here immunoSEQ multiplex PCR was the method, and the copy in TCRdb shows in-frame clones only, minus some. V and J calls and clone size follow that table, whereas D and trimming were derived from the DNA. There are about 130,000 clones in the sample; 70% to 80% occur only once, and 30% to 45% lies in the top ten. The sequence was obtained from a man aged 35 to 55 with active or convalescent COVID-19. The gene calls are TRBV6-5 and TRBJ1-4; D is possibly TRBD1 (5 bases). The source material was peripheral blood. The CDR3 is CASSYRGLNEKLFF. The CDR3 DNA is TGTGCCAGCAGTTACAGGGGCCTTAATGAAAAACTGTTTTTT.